The 13 T cell receptor beta chains given below trace back to one sample, sequenced in a study of blood T cell repertoires in COVID-19. Data came from immunoSEQ multiplex PCR; TCRdb stores just in-frame clones and leaves some out. The table has about 350,000 clones, over 75% seen once. Input material: PBMCs or T cells enriched from blood (not recorded which). All receptors come from a woman aged 30 to 39 who had recovered from COVID-19.

This clone occurred once. The chain is built from TRBV4-3 and TRBJ1-2; possibly TRBD1 for D (5 bases). This CDR3 has 16 amino acids. V lost 5 bases and J lost 3, with 19 bases in between. Looked up from germline, CDR1 is LGHNA and CDR2 is YSLEER. The CDR3 nucleotides are TGCGCCAGCAGCTCGGGGGAAGCAGGGACCGACTATGGCTACACCTTC. Translating it yields CASSSGEAGTDYGYTF.

This chain uses TRBV6-5 with TRBJ1-1; a weak D match, TRBD1 (6 bases). This CDR3 has 15 amino acids. Trimming stripped 0 bases from V and 3 bases from J, with 11 bases between. In germline, CDR1 is MNHEY, CDR2 SVGAGI. The DNA for the CDR3 is TGTGCCAGCAGTTACTCCACAGGGTGGGACACTGAAGCTTTCTTT. Encoded protein: CASSYSTGWDTEAFF.

The chain couples TRBV4-1 to TRBJ1-1, with D unresolved. The CDR3 contains 15 residues. Trimming pared 0 bases from V and 4 bases from J, leaving 12 bases between. Germline V gene sequence: CDR1 MGHRA, CDR2 YSYEKL. This CDR3 is CASSQDPGGSTEAFF. The CDR3, as DNA: TGCGCCAGCAGCCAAGATCCGGGAGGTAGCACTGAAGCTTTCTTT.

V gene TRBV7-2 combines with J gene TRBJ2-1, with TRBD2 matching 8 bases. The germline gives CDR1 SGHTA, CDR2 FQGNSA. With 6 bases clipped from V and 14 bases from J, the junction kept 9 bases outside the gene matches. The CDR3 extends over 12 amino acids. The DNA for the CDR3 is TGTGCCAGCAGTGTTCGGGGGGGCCACAAGTTCTTC. Protein: CASSVRGGHKFF.

About this clone itself: This same CDR3 is encoded by further DNA sequences in the sample. The chain recombines TRBV12-3 or TRBV12-4 with TRBJ1-1; 10 bases map to TRBD1. V gave up 5 bases and J gave up 5 bases; unmatched junction bases: 2. The CDR3 is 13 residues long. This CDR3 reads CASSLDRGTEAFF. CDR3 in DNA: TGTGCCAGCAGTCTGGACAGGGGGACTGAAGCTTTCTTT.

The chain has TRBV7-9 and TRBJ1-1; no firm D call. V lost 4 bases to trimming and J lost 5 bases, with 14 bases between them. Germline V gene data show CDR1 as SEHNR and CDR2 as FQNEAQ (reference sequence). The CDR3 has 14 residues. CDR3 sequence reads: CASSSPGRQTEAFF. The CDR3 region has the DNA TGTGCCAGCAGCTCACCGGGGAGGCAGACTGAAGCTTTCTTT.

V is TRBV25-1 and J is TRBJ2-2, with TRBD2 matching over 8 bases. The CDR3 sequence is 16 residues long. The germline V gene encodes CDR1 MGHDK and CDR2 SYGVNS. V shed 3 bases and J 5 bases; nucleotides not matched to a gene: 8. CDR3 residues: CASSDPREGITGELFF. The CDR3 nucleotides read TGTGCCAGCAGTGACCCTCGGGAGGGCATTACCGGGGAGCTGTTTTTT.

The chain has TRBV18 and TRBJ1-1; no firm D call. Germline V lookup: CDR1 KGHSH, CDR2 LQKENI. Trimming cost V 4 bases and J 7 bases, with 13 bases left between them. The CDR3 spans 13 residues. This chain's CDR3 is CASSHQTGFEAFF. The DNA for the CDR3 is TGTGCCAGCTCACACCAAACGGGTTTTGAAGCTTTCTTT. The full variable domain, completed using reference TRBV18 and TRBJ1-1, is NAGVMQNPRHLVRRRGQEARLRCSPMKGHSHVYWYRQLPEEGLKFMVYLQKENIIDESGMPKERFSAEFPKEGPSILRIQQVVRGDSAAYFCASSHQTGFEAFFGQGTRLTVV.

This clone was seen more than once but under ten times. The chain couples TRBV29-1 to TRBJ2-2; 10 nucleotides line up with TRBD1. Trimming cost V 4 bases and J 8 bases; bases outside gene matches: 7. Per germline, CDR1 SQVTM and CDR2 ANQGSEA. The CDR3 covers 14 residues. The DNA for the CDR3 is TGCAGCGTTGCTAGACAGGGGGCTTCGGGGGAGCTGTTTTTT. This gives the protein CSVARQGASGELFF.

This clone was detected ten times or more. V is TRBV5-1 and J is TRBJ2-7; 13 nucleotides agree with TRBD2. This CDR3 has 16 amino acids. CDR1 and CDR2 from the germline V gene are SGHRS and YFSETQ. J was trimmed by 0 bases and V by 5 bases; bases with no gene match: 5. CDR3 nucleotide sequence: TGCGCCAGCAGAGGACTAGCGGGGGTCAGCTCCTACGAGCAGTACTTC. Translated, it gives CASRGLAGVSSYEQYF.

The rearrangement links TRBV15 to TRBJ2-5; 8 bases are shared with TRBD2. The V segment lost 2 bases and the J segment 4 bases; nucleotides outside the gene matches: 6. Germline V lookup: CDR1 LNHNV, CDR2 YYDKDF (reference sequence). This CDR3 comprises 15 residues. This chain's CDR3 is CATSRSRTSGETQYF. DNA for the CDR3: TGTGCCACCAGCAGATCGCGTACTAGCGGAGAGACCCAGTACTTC.

The rearrangement joins TRBV7-8 to TRBJ1-1; D may be TRBD1 (5 bases). The V end was cut by 2 bases, the J end by 3 bases, with 13 bases between. The length of the CDR3 is 15 residues. Germline lookup yields CDR1 SGHVS and CDR2 FQNEAQ. CDR3 DNA sequence: TGTGCCAGCAGCTTACCAGGGTCCGGTGACACTGAAGCTTTCTTT. Encoded protein: CASSLPGSGDTEAFF.

The chain joins TRBV11-1 to TRBJ2-7, with D maybe TRBD2 (6 bases). Germline lookup yields CDR1 SGHAT and CDR2 FQDESV (reference sequence). The CDR3 length is 15 residues. V was clipped by 2 bases and J by 3 bases, with 14 bases between them. The CDR3 is CASSLPGGVGYEQYF. The CDR3 nucleotides are TGTGCCAGCAGCTTACCCGGGGGTGTGGGCTACGAGCAGTACTTC.